The T cell receptor beta chain under discussion was sequenced for a study of blood T cell repertoires in COVID-19. Background on the study: From the United States, Italy and Spain came samples of acute and convalescent COVID-19. Sources were T cells, B-cell-depleted T cells, or PBMCs; the material itself was cDNA or gDNA.

V trimming: 3 bases; J trimming: 0 bases; junction bases outside the gene matches: 5. The germline CDR1 and CDR2 sequences are MGHRA and YSYEKL. This CDR3 region has 17 residues. Original data processing: The assay estimated nucleated cells by amplifying reference gene primers. The table came from immunoSEQ multiplex PCR; TCRdb's copy has only in-frame clones and leaves some out. V, J and clone size are those of that table, while D and trimming were read from the DNA. The data contain about 200,000 clones, 75% to 90% of them seen just once; the ten biggest clones take up 4% to 5.5%. The specimen was peripheral blood. The sequence came from a woman aged 40 to 55 with acute or convalescent COVID-19. The V gene is TRBV4-1, the J gene TRBJ1-1, with 12 bases lining up with TRBD1. The DNA of the CDR3 is TGCGCCAGCAGCCACGGGACAGGGGGCTCGCTGAACACTGAAGCTTTCTTT. Its translation: CASSHGTGGSLNTEAFF.